Following are 24 T cell receptor beta chains from one sample sequenced in a study of OX40 agonist ivuxolimab in advanced cancers. Profiled with immunoSEQ multiplex PCR; TCRdb holds only in-frame clones, not every one. The sample has 75,000 to 100,000 clones, under 85% seen once; the top ten hold about 6%. The sample here was CD4+ or CD8+ T cells sorted from blood, taken in a trial of the OX40 agonist ivuxolimab. These receptor sequences come from an adult with an advanced solid tumor such as melanoma, head and neck, liver or kidney cancer.

J is TRBJ1-2 and V is TRBV5-1; tentative D call: TRBD1 (5 bases). The CDR3 contains 14 residues. Trimming shortened V by 2 bases and J by 5 bases, and 13 bases separated the two germline ends. CDR1 is SGHRS and CDR2 is YFSETQ in the germline V gene. CDR3 loop: CASSLTTARYGYTF. CDR3 coding DNA: TGCGCCAGCAGCTTAACGACAGCGAGATATGGCTACACCTTC. The full variable domain, with the rest looked up from reference TRBV5-1 and TRBJ1-2, is KAGVTQTPRYLIKTRGQQVTLSCSPISGHRSVSWYQQTPGQGLQFLFEYFSETQRNKGNFPGRFSGRQFSNSRSEMNVSTLELGDSALYLCASSLTTARYGYTFGSGTRLTVV.

The chain is built from TRBV5-1 and TRBJ2-7; 8 bases fit TRBD1. The germline V gene has CDR1 SGHRS and CDR2 YFSETQ. V lost 0 bases and J lost 6; bases outside the gene matches: 8. This CDR3 region has 15 residues. The CDR3 reads CASSLEGRGRGEQYF. CDR3 DNA sequence: TGCGCCAGCAGCTTGGAGGGCAGGGGGCGCGGCGAGCAGTACTTC.

The chain carries TRBV19 and TRBJ2-1, with TRBD1 matching over 10 bases. Germline CDR1 LNHDA, CDR2 SQIVND (reference sequence). This CDR3 comprises 15 residues. Trimming took 6 bases from V and 6 from J; bases not matched to a gene: 8. This CDR3 reads CASSGDRGKVNEQFF. The CDR3 DNA follows: TGTGCCAGTAGCGGGGACAGGGGTAAAGTCAATGAGCAGTTCTTC.

V usage is TRBV27 and J usage is TRBJ2-3, with TRBD2 matching 14 bases. J gave up 4 bases and V 5 bases, and 5 bases lay outside the gene matches. The CDR3 consists of 16 residues. CDR1 is MNHEY, CDR2 SMNVEV, per germline (reference sequence). The CDR3 coding sequence is TGTGCCAGCAGTATGACTAGCGGGGGGGCGCCAGATACGCAGTATTTT. This sequence encodes CASSMTSGGAPDTQYF.

The chain combines TRBV5-1 with TRBJ2-7; D might be TRBD1 (5 bases). V lost 0 bases to trimming and J lost 2 bases, with 9 bases between them. This CDR3 is 14 amino acids long. Germline CDR1 is SGHRS and CDR2 is YFSETQ. The chain's CDR3 is CASSLAGQTYEQYF. The CDR3 DNA follows: TGCGCCAGCAGCTTGGCAGGGCAAACCTACGAGCAGTACTTC.

The V and J genes are TRBV27 and TRBJ2-3; 8 bases fit TRBD1. The V gene's germline CDR1 is MNHEY and CDR2 SMNVEV (reference sequence). The V segment lost 5 bases and the J segment 6 bases; nucleotides outside the gene matches: 13. The CDR3 has 16 amino acids. CDR3 loop: CASSRIPGGWGDTQYF. DNA of the CDR3: TGTGCCAGCAGTAGAATACCAGGGGGCTGGGGGGATACGCAGTATTTT.

The rearrangement joins TRBV19 to TRBJ2-4, with D possibly TRBD2 on 6 matching bases. The CDR3 loop spans 15 amino acids. Between the trimmed V and J ends, which lost 4 bases and 3 bases, there was a span of 13 bases. Germline V gene lookup returns CDR1 LNHDA and CDR2 SQIVND (reference sequence). CDR3 residues: CASSTGDLDKNIQYF. The DNA for the CDR3 is TGTGCCAGTAGTACGGGGGACCTAGACAAAAACATTCAGTACTTC.

This clone was picked up one time. The V call is TRBV11-2, the J call TRBJ2-1; 8 bases fit TRBD2. Trimming cost V 5 bases and J 0 bases; bases outside gene matches: 12. Germline CDR1 reads SGHAT; CDR2 reads FQNNGV. This CDR3 is 18 amino acids long. CDR3 residues: CASSLRPSGFRSYNEQFF. CDR3 sequence (DNA): TGTGCCAGCAGCCTGCGGCCTAGCGGGTTCCGCTCCTACAATGAGCAGTTCTTC.

This chain connects TRBV18 to TRBJ2-2; 9 bases agree with TRBD1. Trimming at V came to 8 bases and at J to 1 base, leaving 2 bases not matched to a gene. CDR3 length: 14 residues. In germline, CDR1 is KGHSH, CDR2 LQKENI. The CDR3 sequence is CASAGQGNTGELFF. Written as DNA, the CDR3 is TGTGCCAGCGCGGGACAGGGGAACACCGGGGAGCTGTTTTTT.

The CDR3 sequence is CASSLDGTGWNEQFF. CDR3 in DNA: TGTGCCAGCAGCTTAGATGGGACAGGGTGGAATGAGCAGTTCTTC. The V call is TRBV7-7, the J call TRBJ2-1; TRBD1 aligns across 9 bases. The CDR3 extends over 15 amino acids. Unmatched junction bases numbered 5, after V lost 1 base and J lost 7 bases. Germline lookup yields CDR1 SSHAT and CDR2 FNYEAQ (reference sequence).

The CDR3 spells CASSLVGGDSSYEQYF. The CDR3, as DNA: TGCGCCAGCAGCTTGGTCGGGGGGGATAGCTCCTACGAGCAGTACTTC. This chain connects TRBV5-1 to TRBJ2-7, with 8 bases matching TRBD2. This CDR3 is 16 amino acids long. The J segment lost 0 bases and the V segment lost 0 bases, leaving 5 bases of the junction unmatched. Germline values: CDR1 SGHRS, CDR2 YFSETQ.

Only one count was recorded for this clone. The genes are TRBV18 and TRBJ1-1, with a weak D call TRBD1 (5 bases). The CDR3 length is 14 residues. Germline CDR1 is KGHSH and CDR2 is LQKENI. The germline V and J ends were trimmed by 2 bases and 0 bases, with 7 bases remaining between them. The CDR3 DNA sequence: TGTGCCAGCTCACCAACAGGCATGAACACTGAAGCTTTCTTT. The encoded protein is CASSPTGMNTEAFF.

The chain joins TRBV9 to TRBJ2-1, with D maybe TRBD1 (6 bases). The V gene lost 3 bases and the J gene lost 7 bases, with 20 bases spanning the gap. Germline V gives CDR1 SGDLS, CDR2 YYNGEE. The CDR3 length is 16 residues. The CDR3 is CASSERTVEVGNEQFF. CDR3 coding DNA: TGTGCCAGCAGCGAGCGGACAGTGGAGGTGGGGAATGAGCAGTTCTTC.

This clone was found once. The rearrangement joins TRBV11-3 to TRBJ2-2, with 9 bases identical to TRBD1. Germline loops: CDR1 SGHNT, CDR2 YENEEA. CDR3 size: 16 residues. V lost 1 base and J lost 5; bases outside the gene matches: 5. CDR3 sequence reads: CASSLAGQGGTGELFF. CDR3 coding DNA: TGTGCCAGCAGCTTAGCGGGACAGGGCGGAACCGGGGAGCTGTTTTTT.

The V gene is TRBV19, the J gene TRBJ2-5; TRBD2 agrees at 9 bases. V lost 4 bases and J lost 4; bases outside the gene matches: 4. CDR3 size: 14 residues. Per germline, CDR1 LNHDA and CDR2 SQIVND (reference sequence). CDR3 nucleotides: TGTGCCAGTAGTAGGGGACTAGCAGGAGAGACCCAGTACTTC. Translated, it gives CASSRGLAGETQYF.

V usage is TRBV6-6 and J usage is TRBJ1-1; no firm D call. CDR3 size: 12 residues. CDR1 MNHNY and CDR2 SVGAGI come from the germline V gene (reference sequence). Trimming shortened V by 6 bases and J by 5 bases, and 10 bases separated the two germline ends. CDR3 region: CASRPTQTEAFF. The CDR3 bases are TGTGCCAGCAGGCCGACACAAACTGAAGCTTTCTTT.

The V call is TRBV2, the J call TRBJ2-3; D not certain. Trimming left V 2 bases short and J 7 bases short, with 4 bases between. The CDR3 is 11 residues long. Germline CDR1 SNHLY, CDR2 FYNNEI. CDR3 DNA: TGTGCCAGCAGTGAACCCCATACGCAGTATTTT. It encodes CASSEPHTQYF.

The gene calls are TRBV7-2 and TRBJ2-1; D not certain. The CDR3 is 13 residues long. Germline V gene lookup returns CDR1 SGHTA and CDR2 FQGNSA. Trimming removed 1 base at V and 6 bases at J, with 7 bases between. The CDR3 reads CASSLEILNEQFF. For the CDR3, the DNA is TGTGCCAGCAGCTTAGAAATCCTCAATGAGCAGTTCTTC.

The chain links TRBV13 to TRBJ2-3; 13 bases line up with TRBD2. The trim removed 5 bases at V and 6 bases at J, leaving 14 bases unmatched. The CDR3 contains 18 residues. Germline V gene data show CDR1 as PRHDT and CDR2 as FYEKMQ (reference sequence). In DNA, the CDR3 is TGTGCCAGCAGCCGCAGGACTAGCGGGGGTAGATACCCCGATACGCAGTATTTT. It translates to CASSRRTSGGRYPDTQYF.

V gene TRBV6-6 combines with J gene TRBJ1-5; D is uncertain. Trimming shortened V by 7 bases and J by 4 bases, and 11 bases separated the two germline ends. The CDR3 totals 13 residues. The germline V gene has CDR1 MNHNY and CDR2 SVGAGI (reference sequence). The CDR3 DNA reads as TGTGCCAGCACCAGTACTGGGAATCAGCCCCAGCATTTT. Its translation: CASTSTGNQPQHF.

J is TRBJ2-2 and V is TRBV4-2, with D perhaps given as TRBD1 or TRBD2 (5 bases each). The CDR3 runs 16 residues. Looked up from germline, CDR1 is LGHNA and CDR2 is YNFKEQ. Trimming stripped 3 bases from V and 4 bases from J, with 15 bases between. The CDR3 DNA sequence: TGTGCCAGCAGCCACGGTAGGAGTGGGGGCACCGGGGAGCTGTTTTTT. Translation: CASSHGRSGGTGELFF.

This clone was found once. The chain employs TRBV30 and TRBJ2-1; D is uncertain. CDR1 is GTSNPN, CDR2 SVGIG, per germline (reference sequence). The V end lost 5 bases, the J end lost 4 bases, and 9 bases lay between the germline ends. The CDR3 extends over 12 amino acids. Here the CDR3 DNA reads TGTGCCTGGGCCCCCGGGTACAATGAGCAGTTCTTC. Residues: CAWAPGYNEQFF.

This clone was counted a few times. The CDR3 here is CASSPGPGGEAFF. For the CDR3, the DNA is TGTGCCAGCAGCCCCGGGCCGGGGGGTGAAGCTTTCTTT. The chain has TRBV9 and TRBJ1-1; D perhaps matches TRBD1 (5 bases). The CDR3 runs to 13 residues. The V gene's germline CDR1 is SGDLS and CDR2 YYNGEE. Trimming removed 4 bases from V and 7 bases from J, with 14 bases in between.

The J gene is TRBJ1-2, the V gene TRBV19; no definite D call. V was cut by 3 bases and J by 6 bases, with 20 bases left in between. CDR3 size: 16 residues. CDR1 is LNHDA, CDR2 SQIVND, per germline (reference sequence). The CDR3 DNA follows: TGTGCCAGTAGTATGGATAACGGCAGATTCGTCCATGGCTACACCTTC. This gives the protein CASSMDNGRFVHGYTF.